This T cell receptor beta chain was retrieved from a study of Graves' ophthalmopathy and Graves' hyperthyroidism. Concerning this clonotype: A read error may explain this, as a much larger clone is one base away.

Sampling under 12 ml of fresh peripheral blood provided the PBMCs. The length of the CDR3 is 15 residues. With 5 bases removed from V and 0 bases from J, the gap between germline ends came to 11 bases. Germline CDR1 SNHLY, CDR2 FYNNEI. Amplified TCR beta CDR3 regions were obtained using RNA transcripts as template. An initial RT-PCR round employing HTBI primers preceded a second-round multiplex PCR. TCRdb reprocessed the multiplex PCR reads with MiXCR, giving one entry per CDR3 protein. The sample holds 40,000 to 45,000 distinct CDR3 sequences, around 50% seen once. This sequence originates from an adult man with Graves' ophthalmopathy. What was sequenced was peripheral blood. This rearrangement joins TRBV2 to TRBJ1-3; D not resolved. The DNA of the CDR3 is TGTGCCAGCAGTTTTCTCCTGTGCTCTGGAAACACCATATATTTT. Its translation is CASSFLLCSGNTIYF.